These 4 T cell receptor beta chains came from one sample sequenced in a study of OX40 agonist ivuxolimab in advanced cancers. Sequenced by immunoSEQ multiplex PCR; TCRdb stores in-frame clones only, minus some. The sample holds tens of thousands of clones; around nine tenths are singletons and the top ten take over 0.6%. The sequenced sample was CD4+ or CD8+ T cells sorted from blood, obtained in a trial of the OX40 agonist ivuxolimab. These receptors were taken from an adult with an advanced solid tumor such as melanoma, head and neck, liver or kidney cancer.

This chain joins TRBV7-8 and TRBJ2-5; 12 bases align to TRBD2. Germline CDR1 and CDR2: SGHVS and FQNEAQ. This CDR3 is built from 16 residues. The V gene end was trimmed by 5 bases and the J gene end by 1 base; junction bases not matched to a gene: 5. CDR3 residues: CASSPWTSGAQETQYF. The CDR3 region has the DNA TGTGCCAGCAGCCCCTGGACTAGCGGGGCCCAAGAGACCCAGTACTTC.

This chain links TRBV10-2 with TRBJ1-4, with unresolved D. V lost 3 bases and J lost 8, with 13 bases in between. The CDR3 extends over 14 amino acids. Looked up from germline, CDR1 is WSHSY and CDR2 is SAAADI. In DNA, the CDR3 is TGCGCCAGCAGTGATCTGGCGACGGAGGAAAAACTGTTTTTT. Amino acids: CASSDLATEEKLFF.

This clone was seen a handful of times. V usage is TRBV5-1 and J usage is TRBJ1-1; 8 bases agree with TRBD1. The CDR3 totals 14 residues. J gave up 1 base and V 4 bases, and 3 bases lay outside the gene matches. Germline-derived CDR1 and CDR2 are SGHRS and YFSETQ. For the CDR3, the DNA is TGCGCCAGCAGCGGCAGGGGGCAGAACACTGAAGCTTTCTTT. This codes for CASSGRGQNTEAFF.

The V and J genes are TRBV28 and TRBJ1-6, with unresolved D. CDR1 is MDHEN, CDR2 SYDVKM, per germline. This CDR3 has 13 residues. The V end lost 7 bases, the J end lost 7 bases, and 11 bases lay between the germline ends. This chain's CDR3 is CASTLDANSPLHF. The CDR3 DNA sequence: TGTGCCAGCACCTTAGATGCAAATTCACCCCTCCACTTT.